These T cell receptor beta chains were read from a single sample in a study of T cells in Graves' hyperthyroidism and ophthalmopathy. TCRdb passed the multiplex PCR reads through MiXCR, listing each CDR3 protein once. The table has 370,000 or so distinct CDR3 sequences, roughly 14% seen once; the top ten hold about a fifth. The specimen was blood. These receptors were obtained from a man younger than 40 with Graves' hyperthyroidism that later progressed to Graves' ophthalmopathy. CDR3s include the opening cysteine and the closing phenylalanine or tryptophan. A D gene is named only where the DNA matches it firmly. Not all rows give a size; the values are once, few, many and, for expanded clones, a class.

CSVAQGWGTGELFF TGCAGCGTTGCCCAGGGTTGGGGGACCGGGGAGCTGTTTTTT TRBV29-1 - many TRBJ2-2
CASSFTGGKTDTQYF TGTGCCAGCAGTTTTACAGGGGGTAAAACAGATACGCAGTATTTT TRBV28 TRBD1 many TRBJ2-3
CASSLDRAEETQYF TGCGCCAGCAGCTTGGACAGGGCAGAAGAGACCCAGTACTTC TRBV5-1 - few TRBJ2-5
CASSIWGAITDTQYF TGTGCCAGTAGTATCTGGGGGGCGATCACAGATACGCAGTATTTT TRBV19 - few TRBJ2-3
CASSPRGFDEQYF TGTGCCAGTAGTCCCAGGGGGTTCGACGAGCAGTACTTC TRBV19 TRBD1 - TRBJ2-7
CAISDPRVGSQETQYF TGTGCCATCAGTGACCCTCGAGTCGGTTCACAAGAGACCCAGTACTTC TRBV10-3 - - TRBJ2-5
CASSSRTSGGRRTGELFF TGTGCCAGCAGCTCTCGGACTAGCGGGGGGCGAAGGACCGGGGAGCTGTTTTTT TRBV7-8 TRBD2 - TRBJ2-2
CSARLGGRTEAFF TGCAGTGCTAGGTTGGGGGGCAGGACTGAAGCTTTCTTT TRBV20-1 - few TRBJ1-1
CASSLEGGRRDAEAFF TGTGCCAGCAGCTTAGAAGGGGGCAGGAGGGACGCTGAAGCTTTCTTT TRBV11-2 TRBD1 - TRBJ1-1
CSASEPRTEAFF TGCAGTGCTAGTGAGCCAAGGACTGAAGCTTTCTTT TRBV20-1 - many TRBJ1-1
CASRSGTGTSPLHF TGTGCCAGCAGATCCGGGACAGGCACTTCACCCCTCCACTTT TRBV7-2 TRBD1 many TRBJ1-6
CSASRSSGVTDTQYF TGCAGTGCTAGCCGCTCTAGCGGGGTCACAGATACGCAGTATTTT TRBV20-1 TRBD2 few TRBJ2-3
CASSQGVYRPRGTRAPQHF TGTGCCAGCAGCCAGGGCGTCTACAGGCCCCGGGGGACGAGGGCGCCCCAGCATTTT TRBV14 - many TRBJ1-5
CATRHGQGYDNEQFF TGTGCCACCAGGCATGGACAGGGGTACGACAATGAGCAGTTCTTC TRBV15 TRBD1 many TRBJ2-1